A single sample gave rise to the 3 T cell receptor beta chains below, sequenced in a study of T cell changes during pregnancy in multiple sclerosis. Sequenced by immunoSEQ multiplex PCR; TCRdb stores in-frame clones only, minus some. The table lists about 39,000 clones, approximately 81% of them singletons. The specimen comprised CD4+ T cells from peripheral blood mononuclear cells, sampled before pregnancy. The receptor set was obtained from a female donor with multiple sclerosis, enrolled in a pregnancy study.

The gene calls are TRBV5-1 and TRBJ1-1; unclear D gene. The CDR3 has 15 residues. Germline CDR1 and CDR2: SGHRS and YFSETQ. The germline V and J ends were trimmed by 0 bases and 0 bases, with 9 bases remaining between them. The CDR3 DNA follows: TGCGCCAGCAGCTTGGAGGAGGGATTGAACACTGAAGCTTTCTTT. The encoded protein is CASSLEEGLNTEAFF.

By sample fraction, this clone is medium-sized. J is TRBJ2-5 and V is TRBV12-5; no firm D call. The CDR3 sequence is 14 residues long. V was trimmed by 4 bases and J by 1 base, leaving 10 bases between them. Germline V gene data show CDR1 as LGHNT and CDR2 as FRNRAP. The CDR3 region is CASGSRPLQETQYF. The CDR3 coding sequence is TGTGCTAGTGGTTCGAGGCCGCTCCAAGAGACCCAGTACTTC.

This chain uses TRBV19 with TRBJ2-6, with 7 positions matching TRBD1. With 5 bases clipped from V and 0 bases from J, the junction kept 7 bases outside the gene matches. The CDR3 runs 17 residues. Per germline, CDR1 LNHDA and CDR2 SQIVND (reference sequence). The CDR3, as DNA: TGTGCCAGTAGTCGGGACAGAACCCTCTCTGGGGCCAACGTCCTGACTTTC. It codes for CASSRDRTLSGANVLTF.